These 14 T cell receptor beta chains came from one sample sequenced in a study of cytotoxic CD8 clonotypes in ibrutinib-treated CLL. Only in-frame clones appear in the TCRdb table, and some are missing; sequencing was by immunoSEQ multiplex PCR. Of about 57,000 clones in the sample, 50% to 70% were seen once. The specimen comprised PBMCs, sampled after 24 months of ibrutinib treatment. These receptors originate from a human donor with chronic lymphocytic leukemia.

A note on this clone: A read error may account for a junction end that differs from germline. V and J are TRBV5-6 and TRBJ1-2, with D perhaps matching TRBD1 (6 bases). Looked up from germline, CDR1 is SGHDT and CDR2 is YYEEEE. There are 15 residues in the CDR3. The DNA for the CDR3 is TGTGCCAGCAGCTTGTCCCCGTCTGGGGGCTATGGTTACACCTTC. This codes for CASSLSPSGGYGYTF.

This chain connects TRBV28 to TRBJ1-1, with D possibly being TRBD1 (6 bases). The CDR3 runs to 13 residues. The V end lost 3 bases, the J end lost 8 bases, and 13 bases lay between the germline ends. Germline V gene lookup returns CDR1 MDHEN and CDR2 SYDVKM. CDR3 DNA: TGTGCCAGCAGTTTTGTCCCAGGGGACGAAGCTTTCTTT. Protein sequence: CASSFVPGDEAFF.

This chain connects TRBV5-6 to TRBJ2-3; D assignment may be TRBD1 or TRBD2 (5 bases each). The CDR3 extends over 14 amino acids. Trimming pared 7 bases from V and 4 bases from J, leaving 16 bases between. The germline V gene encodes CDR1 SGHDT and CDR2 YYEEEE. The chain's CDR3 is CASQPGQRSDTQYF. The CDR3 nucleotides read TGTGCCAGCCAACCGGGGCAGCGTTCAGATACGCAGTATTTT.

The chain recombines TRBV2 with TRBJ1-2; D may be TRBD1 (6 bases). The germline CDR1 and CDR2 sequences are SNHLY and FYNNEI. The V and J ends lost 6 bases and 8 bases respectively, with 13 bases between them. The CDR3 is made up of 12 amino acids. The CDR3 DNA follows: TGTGCCAGCAGCCGGACAGCCTACGGCTACACCTTC. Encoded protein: CASSRTAYGYTF.

CDR3 bases: TGTGCCAGCCCCAGGGTTACTGAAGCTTTCTTT. Residues: CASPRVTEAFF. V is TRBV2 and J is TRBJ1-1; D is possibly TRBD1 (5 bases). The CDR3 runs 11 residues. Trimming removed 8 bases at V and 5 bases at J, with 9 bases between. Germline lookup yields CDR1 SNHLY and CDR2 FYNNEI.

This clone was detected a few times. CDR3 nucleotides: TGCAGCGTTGGATGGCTAGCGGGGTCCACCTACAATGAGCAGTTCTTC. Its protein product is CSVGWLAGSTYNEQFF. The gene calls are TRBV29-1 and TRBJ2-1, with 9 bases matching TRBD2. Germline CDR1 reads SQVTM; CDR2 reads ANQGSEA. The CDR3 loop spans 16 amino acids. J gave up 2 bases and V 4 bases, and 9 bases lay outside the gene matches.

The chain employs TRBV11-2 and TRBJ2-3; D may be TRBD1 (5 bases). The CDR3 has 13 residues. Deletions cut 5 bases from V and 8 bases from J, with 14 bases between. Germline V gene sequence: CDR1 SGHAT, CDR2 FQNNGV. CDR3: CASSPGLVATQYF. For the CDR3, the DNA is TGTGCCAGCAGCCCAGGGTTGGTTGCTACGCAGTATTTT.

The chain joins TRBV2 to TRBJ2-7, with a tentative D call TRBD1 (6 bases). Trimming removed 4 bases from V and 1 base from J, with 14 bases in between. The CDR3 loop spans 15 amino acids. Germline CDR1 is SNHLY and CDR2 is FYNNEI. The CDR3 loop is CASSVGRGGSYEQYF. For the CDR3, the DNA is TGTGCCAGCAGTGTTGGCAGGGGTGGATCCTACGAGCAGTACTTC. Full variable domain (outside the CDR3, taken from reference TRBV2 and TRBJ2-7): EPEVTQTPSHQVTQMGQEVILRCVPISNHLYFYWYRQILGQKVEFLVSFYNNEISEKSEIFDDQFSVERPDGSNFTLKIRSTKLEDSAMYFCASSVGRGGSYEQYFGPGTRLTVT.

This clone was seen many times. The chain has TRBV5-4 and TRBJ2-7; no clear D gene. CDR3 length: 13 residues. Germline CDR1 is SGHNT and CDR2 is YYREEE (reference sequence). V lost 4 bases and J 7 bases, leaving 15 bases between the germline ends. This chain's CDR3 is CASSPGYAREQYF. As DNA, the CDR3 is TGTGCCAGCAGCCCTGGGTATGCTAGGGAGCAGTACTTC. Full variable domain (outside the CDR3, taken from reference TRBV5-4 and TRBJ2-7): ETGVTQSPTHLIKTRGQQVTLRCSSQSGHNTVSWYQQALGQGPQFIFQYYREEENGRGNFPPRFSGLQFPNYSSELNVNALELDDSALYLCASSPGYAREQYFGPGTRLTVT.

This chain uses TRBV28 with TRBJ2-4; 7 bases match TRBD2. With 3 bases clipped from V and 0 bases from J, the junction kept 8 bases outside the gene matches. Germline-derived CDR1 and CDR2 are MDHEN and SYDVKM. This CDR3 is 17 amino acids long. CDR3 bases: TGTGCCAGCAGTTTCCATCCGGGGGGTGTAGCCAAAAACATTCAGTACTTC. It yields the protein CASSFHPGGVAKNIQYF.

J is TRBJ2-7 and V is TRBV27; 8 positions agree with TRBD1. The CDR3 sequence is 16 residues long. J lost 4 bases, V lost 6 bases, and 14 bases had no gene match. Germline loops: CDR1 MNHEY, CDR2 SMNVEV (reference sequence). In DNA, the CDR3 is TGTGCCAGCAGCTTAACCGGGACAGGCGATTTGTACGAGCAGTACTTC. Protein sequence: CASSLTGTGDLYEQYF.

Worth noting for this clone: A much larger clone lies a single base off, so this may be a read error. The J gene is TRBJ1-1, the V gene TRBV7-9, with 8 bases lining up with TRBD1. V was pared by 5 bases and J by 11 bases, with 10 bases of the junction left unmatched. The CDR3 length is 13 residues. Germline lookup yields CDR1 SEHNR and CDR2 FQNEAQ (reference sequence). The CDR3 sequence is CASSQGARGEAFF. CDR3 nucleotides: TGTGCCAGCAGCCAGGGGGCGAGGGGAGAGGCTTTCTTT.

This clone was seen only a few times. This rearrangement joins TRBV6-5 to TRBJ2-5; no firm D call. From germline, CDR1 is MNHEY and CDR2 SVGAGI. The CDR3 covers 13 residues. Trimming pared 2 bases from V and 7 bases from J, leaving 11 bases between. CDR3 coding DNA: TGTGCCAGCAGTTACAGGCTAGGTTGGACCCAGTACTTC. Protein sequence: CASSYRLGWTQYF.

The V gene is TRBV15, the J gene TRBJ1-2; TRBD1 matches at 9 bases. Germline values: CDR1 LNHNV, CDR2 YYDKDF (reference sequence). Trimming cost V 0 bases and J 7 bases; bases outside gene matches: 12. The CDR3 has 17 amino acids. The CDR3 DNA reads TGTGCCACCAGCAGAGATCGGTCGCCGCGGGACAGGGTTGGCTACACCTTC. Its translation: CATSRDRSPRDRVGYTF.